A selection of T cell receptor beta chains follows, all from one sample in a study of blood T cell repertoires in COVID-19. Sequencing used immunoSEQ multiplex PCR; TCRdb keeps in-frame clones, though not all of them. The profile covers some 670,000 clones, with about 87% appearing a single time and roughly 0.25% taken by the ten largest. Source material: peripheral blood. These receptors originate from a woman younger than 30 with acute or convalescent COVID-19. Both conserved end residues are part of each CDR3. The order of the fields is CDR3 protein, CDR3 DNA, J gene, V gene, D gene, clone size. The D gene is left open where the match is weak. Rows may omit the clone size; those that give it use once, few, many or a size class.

CASSSSYATNEKLFF	TGTGCCAGCAGTTCCTCTTATGCAACTAATGAAAAACTGTTTTTT	TRBJ1-4	TRBV27	.	.
CASSYLTGGNKDEQYF	TGTGCCAGCAGTTACCTTACAGGGGGGAATAAGGACGAGCAGTACTTC	TRBJ2-7	TRBV6-5	TRBD1	.
CASSSNAGIGGYTF	TGTGCCAGCAGCTCGAACGCGGGGATAGGTGGCTACACCTTC	TRBJ1-2	TRBV7-8	.	.
CASSLVRGGGNEQFF	TGCGCCAGCAGCTTGGTTCGGGGGGGAGGCAATGAGCAGTTCTTC	TRBJ2-1	TRBV5-1	TRBD2	.
CASSLPGDTEAFF	TGTGCCAGCAGCTTGCCGGGGGACACTGAAGCTTTCTTT	TRBJ1-1	TRBV5-6	.	.
CATSLGVSSAFF	TGTGCCACCAGCTTAGGGGTCTCAAGTGCTTTCTTT	TRBJ1-1	TRBV15	.	.
CASSLARTGENSPLHF	TGTGCCAGCAGCTTAGCGAGGACAGGGGAAAATTCACCCCTCCACTTT	TRBJ1-6	TRBV7-8	TRBD1	once
CSVENRARGTFF	TGCAGCGTTGAAAATAGGGCGAGGGGGACTTTCTTT	TRBJ1-1	TRBV29-1	.	.
CASSYTPTGERNEQFF	TGTGCCAGCAGTTACACCCCCACGGGGGAGAGGAATGAGCAGTTCTTC	TRBJ2-1	TRBV6-5	.	.
CASSLGGPNEQFF	TGCGCCAGCAGCTTAGGGGGACCCAATGAGCAGTTCTTC	TRBJ2-1	TRBV5-1	.	.
CASSLRGGAVAPYNSPLHF	TGTGCCAGCAGTTTGAGAGGCGGGGCGGTGGCACCCTATAATTCACCCCTCCACTTT	TRBJ1-6	TRBV28	.	once
CASTSPNTLNYGYTF	TGTGCCAGTACCTCTCCCAATACTCTGAACTATGGCTACACCTTC	TRBJ1-2	TRBV19	.	.
CASSRQGANTEAFF	TGTGCCAGCAGCAGACAGGGTGCGAACACTGAAGCTTTCTTT	TRBJ1-1	TRBV27	TRBD1	few
CASSGTSSGELFF	TGTGCCAGCAGTGGAACTAGTTCCGGGGAGCTGTTTTTT	TRBJ2-2	TRBV6-4	.	.
CASSQDPLGDIYGYTF	TGCGCCAGCAGCCAAGATCCCCTGGGGGACATTTATGGCTACACCTTC	TRBJ1-2	TRBV4-1	.	.
CASSTMGGATLGGYTF	TGTGCCAGCAGCACGATGGGGGGGGCGACCCTTGGAGGCTACACCTTC	TRBJ1-2	TRBV5-6	.	.
CASSYRDRGISDGYTF	TGTGCCAGCAGTTACCGGGACAGGGGGATATCGGATGGCTACACCTTC	TRBJ1-2	TRBV6-6	TRBD1	.
CSASQGGAVYEQFF	TGCAGTGCTAGTCAAGGGGGGGCTGTATATGAGCAGTTCTTC	TRBJ2-1	TRBV20-1	.	.
CATRGALGNQPQHF	TGTGCCACCCGGGGGGCCCTTGGCAATCAGCCCCAGCATTTT	TRBJ1-5	TRBV27	.	.
CASSFRTGYEQYF	TGCGCCAGCAGCTTCCGGACAGGGTACGAGCAGTACTTC	TRBJ2-7	TRBV5-1	TRBD1	.
CASSPTGLNGYTF	TGTGCCAGCAGCCCGACAGGGTTGAATGGCTACACCTTC	TRBJ1-2	TRBV11-2	TRBD1	.
CASRGLGQGDYEQYF	TGTGCCAGCAGAGGTTTGGGCCAGGGGGACTACGAGCAGTACTTC	TRBJ2-7	TRBV28	TRBD1	.
CASSQVKGGGTDTQYF	TGTGCCAGCAGCCAAGTCAAGGGCGGGGGCACAGATACGCAGTATTTT	TRBJ2-3	TRBV4-2	.	.
CASTLDRERRDSTDTQYF	TGTGCCAGCACCCTCGACAGGGAAAGAAGGGATAGCACAGATACGCAGTATTTT	TRBJ2-3	TRBV5-4	TRBD1	.
CASSQGEQDYEQYF	TGTGCCAGCAGCCAAGGGGAACAGGACTACGAGCAGTACTTC	TRBJ2-7	TRBV3-1/TRBV3-2	.	.
CASTRRDGYGYTF	TGTGCCAGCACCCGCAGGGATGGCTATGGCTACACCTTC	TRBJ1-2	TRBV6-5	.	.
CASSRAQGVRINSPLHF	TGTGCCAGCAGTCGAGCGCAGGGGGTACGGATCAATTCACCCCTCCACTTT	TRBJ1-6	TRBV6-6	TRBD1	.
CASIFGGTYTF	TGTGCCAGTATCTTTGGGGGCACCTACACCTTC	TRBJ1-2	TRBV19	.	.
CASSKEPVSGNTIYF	TGTGCCAGCAGCAAAGAGCCCGTCTCTGGAAACACCATATATTTT	TRBJ1-3	TRBV21-1	.	.
CAWSSSSNYGYTF	TGTGCCTGGAGTTCCTCCTCCAACTATGGCTACACCTTC	TRBJ1-2	TRBV30	.	.
CASSYSGRPSSTGELFF	TGTGCCAGCAGTTACTCGGGCAGACCCTCGAGCACCGGGGAGCTGTTTTTT	TRBJ2-2	TRBV6-2/TRBV6-3	.	.
CASTDRQGTLYEQYF	TGTGCCAGCACCGATCGACAGGGAACGCTCTACGAGCAGTACTTC	TRBJ2-7	TRBV27	TRBD1	.
CASSRGGSLEKLFF	TGTGCCAGTAGTCGCGGGGGGTCCCTGGAAAAACTGTTTTTT	TRBJ1-4	TRBV19	.	once
CASSLDGRDKAFF	TGTGCCAGCAGCTTAGATGGCAGGGATAAAGCTTTCTTT	TRBJ1-1	TRBV7-9	.	.
CASSLSLWRVGRGVNSPLHF	TGTGCCAGCAGTTTGTCTCTATGGAGGGTAGGGAGGGGGGTTAATTCACCCCTCCACTTT	TRBJ1-6	TRBV28	.	.
CASSEGTGREAFF	TGTGCCAGTAGTGAGGGGACAGGGCGTGAAGCTTTCTTT	TRBJ1-1	TRBV19	TRBD1	.
CASGRSNYGYTF	TGTGCCAGCGGAAGGAGTAACTATGGCTACACCTTC	TRBJ1-2	TRBV12-3/TRBV12-4	.	.
CASSPPGTELWGYTF	TGTGCCAGCTCACCTCCCGGGACAGAATTATGGGGCTACACCTTC	TRBJ1-2	TRBV18	TRBD1	.
CASSWRGGGAYEQYF	TGTGCCAGCAGTTGGCGAGGTGGCGGAGCCTACGAGCAGTACTTC	TRBJ2-7	TRBV6-5	.	.
CATLMTGSNTEAFF	TGCGCCACCCTTATGACAGGTTCGAACACTGAAGCTTTCTTT	TRBJ1-1	TRBV10-2	.	once
CASSLGLAPGYGYTF	TGTGCCAGCAGCTTAGGGCTGGCGCCGGGGTATGGCTACACCTTC	TRBJ1-2	TRBV7-9	.	.
CASSTPKGTEAFF	TGTGCCAGCAGTACACCAAAGGGGACTGAAGCTTTCTTT	TRBJ1-1	TRBV12-3/TRBV12-4	.	.
CASLAHRRGGYTF	TGTGCCAGCCTAGCACACCGCCGTGGGGGCTACACCTTC	TRBJ1-2	TRBV2	.	.
CASRGTSTRAFF	TGTGCCAGTAGGGGGACCTCTACCAGGGCTTTCTTT	TRBJ1-1	TRBV10-3	.	.
CATSDYRGPNTGELFF	TGTGCCACCAGTGACTACAGGGGGCCAAACACCGGGGAGCTGTTTTTT	TRBJ2-2	TRBV24-1	TRBD1	once
CASSLVSGVLSYEQYF	TGTGCCAGCAGTCTAGTGAGCGGGGTTCTCTCCTACGAGCAGTACTTC	TRBJ2-7	TRBV5-6	TRBD2	.
CASSIGPGTEAFF	TGTGCCAGCAGCATCGGTCCGGGGACTGAAGCTTTCTTT	TRBJ1-1	TRBV9	.	once
CASSFNPSDRALDQPQHF	TGCGCCAGCAGCTTCAACCCTTCGGACAGGGCACTGGATCAGCCCCAGCATTTT	TRBJ1-5	TRBV5-1	TRBD1	few
CASSYSGLAGGNEQFF	TGTGCCAGCAGTTACTCGGGGTTAGCGGGAGGCAATGAGCAGTTCTTC	TRBJ2-1	TRBV6-2/TRBV6-3	TRBD2	.
CASSQTSGGSYNEQFF	TGTGCCAGCAGCCAGACTAGCGGGGGGTCCTACAATGAGCAGTTCTTC	TRBJ2-1	TRBV3-1/TRBV3-2	TRBD2	.
CASSGQGTNSPLHF	TGTGCCAGCAGCGGGCAGGGCACGAATTCACCCCTCCACTTT	TRBJ1-6	TRBV9	.	.
CASSLSSGAIPYEQYF	TGTGCCAGCAGCTTAAGTAGCGGGGCCATTCCCTACGAGCAGTACTTC	TRBJ2-7	TRBV7-2	TRBD2	.
CASSQDGRTSEAFF	TGTGCCAGCAGCCAAGATGGTAGGACATCTGAAGCTTTCTTT	TRBJ1-1	TRBV3-1/TRBV3-2	.	.
CASSLLIQGANYEQYF	TGCGCCAGCAGCTTGTTGATACAGGGGGCTAACTACGAGCAGTACTTC	TRBJ2-7	TRBV5-1	TRBD1	.
CSVVRTSVLETQYF	TGCAGCGTTGTACGGACTAGTGTGTTGGAGACCCAGTACTTC	TRBJ2-5	TRBV29-1	TRBD2	.
CASSETGSTEAFF	TGTGCCAGCAGCGAAACAGGGAGTACTGAAGCTTTCTTT	TRBJ1-1	TRBV13	.	.
CSVLDSSNYGYTF	TGCAGCGTTCTGGACAGTTCTAACTATGGCTACACCTTC	TRBJ1-2	TRBV29-1	.	.
CASSFGSSGGLGWYF	TGCGCCAGCAGCTTCGGTTCTAGCGGGGGTCTCGGGTGGTACTTC	TRBJ2-7	TRBV5-1	TRBD2	.
CASSPRTRGGVLRTNTGELFF	TGTGCCAGCAGTCCCCGGACTCGCGGGGGGGTTTTACGTACGAACACCGGGGAGCTGTTTTTT	TRBJ2-2	TRBV27	TRBD2	.